The 6 T cell receptor beta chains reported below all come from one sample, sequenced in a study of blood T cell repertoires in COVID-19 (dated by TCRdb to 2020 to 2021). Library preparation was by the immunoSEQ multiplex PCR assay. TCRdb stores this immuneACCESS table with in-frame sequences only. Part of the clones is absent; in the studies checked, under half of the shortfall reflects unresolved V genes, and no reason is known for the rest. The sample table records 150,000 to 200,000 clones; about 88% of these occur just once. Clones ranked in the top ten supply roughly 7.3% of the sample. Sample: peripheral blood. The receptors stem from a woman at least 80 years old in a cohort sampled during active or convalescent COVID-19.

The chain links TRBV7-2 to TRBJ2-3; tentatively, D is TRBD1 (7 bases). CDR1 is SGHTA, CDR2 FQGNSA, per germline. CDR3 length: 12 residues. V lost 5 bases, J lost 6 bases, and 9 bases lay in between. The CDR3 nucleotides are TGTGCCAGCAGCCCAGGGGGGGATACGCAGTATTTT. Protein: CASSPGGDTQYF.

This chain joins TRBV9 and TRBJ1-2, with D uncertain. Looked up from germline, CDR1 is SGDLS and CDR2 is YYNGEE. The CDR3 consists of 18 residues. V lost 3 bases to trimming and J lost 1 base, with 22 bases between them. CDR3 in DNA: TGTGCCAGCAGCGCGCTTCCCCTCGGGGTACGGGATAACTATGGCTACACCTTC. Protein: CASSALPLGVRDNYGYTF.

The table lists this clone with many counts. The V and J genes are TRBV18 and TRBJ2-1; TRBD2 matches at 11 bases. In germline, CDR1 is KGHSH, CDR2 LQKENI. The CDR3 extends over 22 amino acids. J was trimmed by 2 bases and V by 0 bases; bases with no gene match: 18. As DNA, the CDR3 is TGTGCCAGCTCACCACCGATTTTACTAGCGGGGGAGTTTGGAATTACCTACAATGAGCAGTTCTTC. It translates to CASSPPILLAGEFGITYNEQFF.

V usage is TRBV27 and J usage is TRBJ1-6, with D hard to call. The CDR3 spans 13 residues. Germline values: CDR1 MNHEY, CDR2 SMNVEV (reference sequence). V was clipped by 3 bases and J by 5 bases, with 5 bases between them. The CDR3 region has the DNA TGTGCCAGCAGTTTGCGCGATAATTCACCCCTCCACTTT. Protein product: CASSLRDNSPLHF.

The J gene is TRBJ2-6, the V gene TRBV27, with D perhaps TRBD1 (5 bases). The CDR3 totals 15 residues. Germline CDR1 reads MNHEY; CDR2 reads SMNVEV (reference sequence). V was clipped by 4 bases and J by 0 bases, with 7 bases between them. Here the CDR3 reads CASSSGYSGANVLTF. The CDR3 DNA is TGTGCCAGCAGTTCAGGGTACTCTGGGGCCAACGTCCTGACTTTC.

The DNA of the CDR3 is TGTGCCACCAGTGAAGCGGGCGCCACAGATACGCAGTATTTT. Protein sequence: CATSEAGATDTQYF. The chain recombines TRBV24-1 with TRBJ2-3; a possible D gene is TRBD2 (6 bases). This CDR3 is 14 amino acids long. V lost 4 bases to trimming and J lost 2 bases, with 9 bases between them. The V gene's germline CDR1 is KGHDR and CDR2 SFDVKD.